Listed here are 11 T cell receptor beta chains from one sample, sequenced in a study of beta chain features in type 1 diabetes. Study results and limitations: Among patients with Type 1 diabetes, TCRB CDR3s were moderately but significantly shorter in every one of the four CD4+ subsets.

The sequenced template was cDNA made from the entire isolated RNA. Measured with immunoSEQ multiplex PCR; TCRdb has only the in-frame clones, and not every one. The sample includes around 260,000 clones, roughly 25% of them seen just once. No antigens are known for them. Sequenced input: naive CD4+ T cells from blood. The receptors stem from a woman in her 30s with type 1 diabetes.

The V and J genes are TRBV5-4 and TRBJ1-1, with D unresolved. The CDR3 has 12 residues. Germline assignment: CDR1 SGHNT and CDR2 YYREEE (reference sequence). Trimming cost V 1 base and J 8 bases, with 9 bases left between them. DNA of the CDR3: TGTGCCAGCAGCTTGTTAAAACACGAAGCTTTCTTT. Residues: CASSLLKHEAFF.

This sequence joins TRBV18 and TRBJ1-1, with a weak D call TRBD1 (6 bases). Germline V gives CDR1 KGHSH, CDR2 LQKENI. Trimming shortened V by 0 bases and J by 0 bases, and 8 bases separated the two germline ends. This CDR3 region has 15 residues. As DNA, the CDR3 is TGTGCCAGCTCACCACCGGACAGCTTGAACACTGAAGCTTTCTTT. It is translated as CASSPPDSLNTEAFF. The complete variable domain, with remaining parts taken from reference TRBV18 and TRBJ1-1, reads NAGVMQNPRHLVRRRGQEARLRCSPMKGHSHVYWYRQLPEEGLKFMVYLQKENIIDESGMPKERFSAEFPKEGPSILRIQQVVRGDSAAYFCASSPPDSLNTEAFFGQGTRLTVV.

The CDR3, as DNA: TGTGCCAGCAGTGGGGAAGGGGGCGGCAATCAGCCCCAGCATTTT. Residues: CASSGEGGGNQPQHF. V usage is TRBV6-1 and J usage is TRBJ1-5, with TRBD1 matching over 7 bases. Germline CDR1 MNHNS, CDR2 SASEGT. This CDR3 contains 15 residues. The V gene end was trimmed by 4 bases and the J gene end by 2 bases; junction bases not matched to a gene: 5.

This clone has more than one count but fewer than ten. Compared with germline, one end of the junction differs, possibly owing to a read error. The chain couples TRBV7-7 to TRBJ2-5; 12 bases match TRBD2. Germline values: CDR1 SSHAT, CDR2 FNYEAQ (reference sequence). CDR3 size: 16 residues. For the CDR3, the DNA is TGTGCTAGCAGCCCTCGACTAGCGGGAGCTGCAGAGACCCAGTACTTC. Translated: CASSPRLAGAAETQYF.

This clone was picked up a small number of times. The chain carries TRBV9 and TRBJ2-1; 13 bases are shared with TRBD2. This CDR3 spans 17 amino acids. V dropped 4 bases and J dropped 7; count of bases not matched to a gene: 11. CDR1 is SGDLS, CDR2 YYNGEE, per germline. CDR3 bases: TGTGCCAGCAGCCCTTACAGACTAGCGGGAGGCCAGAATGAGCAGTTCTTC. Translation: CASSPYRLAGGQNEQFF.

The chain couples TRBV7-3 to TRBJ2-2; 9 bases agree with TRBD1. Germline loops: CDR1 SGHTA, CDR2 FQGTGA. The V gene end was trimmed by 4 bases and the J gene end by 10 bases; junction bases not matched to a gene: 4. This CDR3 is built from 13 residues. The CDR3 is CASSSGQGAELFF. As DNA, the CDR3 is TGTGCCAGCAGCTCGGGACAGGGAGCGGAGCTGTTTTTT. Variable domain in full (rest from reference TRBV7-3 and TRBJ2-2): GAGVSQTPSNKVTEKGKYVELRCDPISGHTALYWYRQSLGQGPEFLIYFQGTGAADDSGLPNDRFFAVRPEGSVSTLKIQRTERGDSAVYLCASSSGQGAELFFGEGSRLTVL.

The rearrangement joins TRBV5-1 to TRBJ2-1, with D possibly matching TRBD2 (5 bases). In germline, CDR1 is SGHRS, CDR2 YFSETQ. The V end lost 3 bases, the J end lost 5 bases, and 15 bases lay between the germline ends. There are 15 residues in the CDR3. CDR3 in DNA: TGCGCCAGCAGCTCAATCCTAGCTGCCCACAATGAGCAGTTCTTC. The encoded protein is CASSSILAAHNEQFF.

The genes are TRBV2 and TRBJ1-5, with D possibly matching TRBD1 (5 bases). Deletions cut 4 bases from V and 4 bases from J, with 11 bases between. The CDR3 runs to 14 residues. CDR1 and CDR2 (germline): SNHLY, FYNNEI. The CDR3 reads CASSVGAVNQPQHF. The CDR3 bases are TGTGCCAGCAGTGTTGGGGCGGTGAATCAGCCCCAGCATTTT.

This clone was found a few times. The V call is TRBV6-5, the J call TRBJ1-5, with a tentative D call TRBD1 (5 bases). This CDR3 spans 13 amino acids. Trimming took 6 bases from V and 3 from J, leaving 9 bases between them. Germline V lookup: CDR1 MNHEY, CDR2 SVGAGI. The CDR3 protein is CASSTGYNQPQHF. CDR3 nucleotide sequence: TGTGCCAGCAGCACAGGCTACAATCAGCCCCAGCATTTT.

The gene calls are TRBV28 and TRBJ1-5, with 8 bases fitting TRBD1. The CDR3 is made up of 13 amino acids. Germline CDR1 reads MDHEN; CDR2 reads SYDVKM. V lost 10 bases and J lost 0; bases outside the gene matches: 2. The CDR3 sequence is CAIQGASNQPQHF. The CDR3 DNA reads TGTGCCATCCAGGGGGCTAGCAATCAGCCCCAGCATTTT.

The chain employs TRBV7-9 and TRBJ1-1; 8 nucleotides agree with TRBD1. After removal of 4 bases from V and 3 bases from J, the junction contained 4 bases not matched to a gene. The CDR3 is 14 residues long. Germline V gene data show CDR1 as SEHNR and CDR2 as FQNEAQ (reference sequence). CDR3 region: CASSSGGVYTEAFF. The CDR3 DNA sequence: TGTGCCAGCAGCTCAGGGGGCGTTTACACTGAAGCTTTCTTT.